This passage covers 18 T cell receptor beta chains from one sample sequenced in a study of blood T cell repertoires in COVID-19 (TCRdb year 2020). Libraries were made using the immunoSEQ multiplex PCR assay. TCRdb's version of the immuneACCESS table is confined to in-frame rearrangements and falls short of the full clone set. An unresolved V gene accounts for under half of the shortfall where checked; the remainder is of unknown origin. Recorded for this sample are roughly 280,000 clones; approximately 90% of them occurred a single time. The top ten clonotypes cover around 2.8% of the sample. Material: PBMCs or T cells enriched from blood (not recorded which). These receptors all come from a man aged 35-49 years who had been exposed to COVID-19.

This sequence joins TRBV7-9 and TRBJ1-4; unclear D gene. Per the germline V gene, CDR1 is SEHNR and CDR2 is FQNEAQ (reference sequence). Trimming shortened V by 1 base and J by 7 bases, and 4 bases separated the two germline ends. This CDR3 region has 12 residues. CDR3 sequence (DNA): TGTGCCAGCAGCTTAGTTCTTGAAAAACTGTTTTTT. Translation gives CASSLVLEKLFF. Complete variable domain (other parts from reference TRBV7-9 and TRBJ1-4): DTGVSQNPRHKITKRGQNVTFRCDPISEHNRLYWYRQTLGQGPEFLTYFQNEAQLEKSRLLSDRFSAERPKGSFSTLEIQRTEQGDSAMYLCASSLVLEKLFFGSGTQLSVL.

The chain joins TRBV4-1 to TRBJ2-1; D perhaps matches TRBD2 (5 bases). The length of the CDR3 is 16 residues. V shed 0 bases and J shed 4 bases, with 13 bases lying between them. Germline CDR1 is MGHRA and CDR2 is YSYEKL. The CDR3 loop reads CASSQDTASRYNEQFF. CDR3 DNA sequence: TGCGCCAGCAGCCAAGATACGGCTAGCAGATACAATGAGCAGTTCTTC.

The rearrangement uses TRBV13 and TRBJ1-4, with TRBD1 as a possible D gene (5 bases). V was pared by 5 bases and J by 0 bases, with 7 bases between. The length of the CDR3 is 14 residues. Per the germline V gene, CDR1 is PRHDT and CDR2 is FYEKMQ (reference sequence). The CDR3 bases are TGTGCCAGCAGCGTCAGGGCAACTAATGAAAAACTGTTTTTT. This sequence encodes CASSVRATNEKLFF.

The rearrangement links TRBV5-4 to TRBJ1-2; D is uncertain. This CDR3 is 13 amino acids long. Trimming pared 1 base from V and 3 bases from J, leaving 7 bases between. The germline CDR1 and CDR2 sequences are SGHNT and YYREEE (reference sequence). The CDR3 DNA follows: TGTGCCAGCAGCTTGTCCCATGACTATGGCTACACCTTC. This encodes CASSLSHDYGYTF.

This clone was seen just once. The chain links TRBV24-1 to TRBJ1-2; TRBD1 is a possible D gene (5 bases). The V and J ends lost 4 bases and 6 bases respectively, with 17 bases between them. Germline assignment: CDR1 KGHDR and CDR2 SFDVKD. This CDR3 comprises 15 residues. The CDR3 protein is CATSDPRRRVDGYTF. The DNA of the CDR3 is TGTGCCACCAGTGACCCCAGGCGCAGGGTGGATGGCTACACCTTC.

The CDR3 spells CATSGGRSYGYTF. DNA for the CDR3: TGTGCCACATCAGGGGGACGCAGCTATGGCTACACCTTC. The chain links TRBV12-3 or TRBV12-4 to TRBJ1-2; 7 bases line up with TRBD1. V gave up 10 bases and J gave up 4 bases; unmatched junction bases: 9. The CDR3 is 13 residues long.

This clone was seen just once. CDR3 sequence: CATSRDQSGSSGANVLTF. The CDR3 coding sequence is TGTGCCACCAGCAGAGATCAAAGCGGGAGCTCTGGGGCCAACGTCCTGACTTTC. The V call is TRBV15, the J call TRBJ2-6; 8 positions agree with TRBD2. V shed 0 bases, J shed 0 bases, and the junction held 4 bases outside the gene matches. The CDR3 is 18 amino acids. Germline CDR1 and CDR2: LNHNV and YYDKDF (reference sequence).

The chain uses TRBV19 and TRBJ2-4; TRBD1 matches 10 bases. After removal of 4 bases from V and 5 bases from J, the junction contained 5 bases not matched to a gene. CDR1 LNHDA and CDR2 SQIVND come from the germline V gene (reference sequence). The CDR3 is 15 amino acids. CDR3 region: CASSRQTGGENIQYF. The CDR3 nucleotides read TGTGCCAGTAGTAGACAGACAGGGGGCGAAAACATTCAGTACTTC. Full variable domain (remainder filled in from reference TRBV19 and TRBJ2-4): DGGITQSPKYLFRKEGQNVTLSCEQNLNHDAMYWYRQDPGQGLRLIYYSQIVNDFQKGDIAEGYSVSREKKESFPLTVTSAQKNPTAFYLCASSRQTGGENIQYFGAGTRLSVL.

This clone was counted a single time. The chain is built from TRBV30 and TRBJ1-3, with D uncertain. CDR1 is GTSNPN, CDR2 SVGIG, per germline (reference sequence). The CDR3 totals 12 residues. The V gene lost 4 bases and the J gene lost 0 bases, with 4 bases spanning the gap. The CDR3 DNA sequence: TGTGCCTGGATCGGCTCTGGAAACACCATATATTTT. Its protein is CAWIGSGNTIYF.

This sequence joins TRBV7-3 and TRBJ2-7; possible D gene TRBD1, 5 bases. Germline V gene sequence: CDR1 SGHTA, CDR2 FQGTGA. The CDR3 is 14 residues long. The V end lost 0 bases, the J end lost 6 bases, and 12 bases lay between the germline ends. CDR3 DNA sequence: TGTGCCAGCAGCTTAACTACGGTGCAGGGCGAGCAGTACTTC. It yields the protein CASSLTTVQGEQYF. The full variable domain, completed using reference TRBV7-3 and TRBJ2-7, is GAGVSQTPSNKVTEKGKYVELRCDPISGHTALYWYRQSLGQGPEFLIYFQGTGAADDSGLPNDRFFAVRPEGSVSTLKIQRTERGDSAVYLCASSLTTVQGEQYFGPGTRLTVT.

CDR3: CASSTQRDGSYEQYF. The DNA of the CDR3 is TGTGCCAGCAGCACCCAGCGGGATGGCTCCTACGAGCAGTACTTC. The rearrangement links TRBV7-2 to TRBJ2-7; 7 nucleotides line up with TRBD2. Trimming at V came to 5 bases and at J to 0 bases, leaving 7 bases not matched to a gene. CDR1 is SGHTA, CDR2 FQGNSA, per germline. The CDR3 contains 15 residues.

The chain joins TRBV9 to TRBJ1-1; possibly TRBD1 for D (5 bases). Trimming stripped 0 bases from V and 5 bases from J, with 11 bases between. Germline CDR1 SGDLS, CDR2 YYNGEE. The CDR3 contains 14 residues. CDR3: CASSVVVRDTEAFF. The CDR3 DNA reads as TGTGCCAGCAGCGTAGTGGTCAGGGATACTGAAGCTTTCTTT.

The chain has TRBV19 and TRBJ1-5; D is unclear. Trimming stripped 11 bases from V and 0 bases from J, with 14 bases between. The length of the CDR3 is 14 residues. The germline gives CDR1 LNHDA, CDR2 SQIVND (reference sequence). The CDR3, as DNA: TGTGCCGGAGGCAGTGCCTATAGCAATCAGCCCCAGCATTTT. Its protein product is CAGGSAYSNQPQHF.

This chain joins TRBV7-2 and TRBJ2-5; TRBD2 agrees at 7 bases. The CDR3 is 16 residues long. CDR1 is SGHTA, CDR2 FQGNSA, per germline. Trimming cost V 0 bases and J 4 bases; bases outside gene matches: 8. The CDR3 nucleotides read TGTGCCAGCAGCTTAGCGCCGGGAGGCAACGGAGAGACCCAGTACTTC. It codes for CASSLAPGGNGETQYF.

CDR3 bases: TGTGCCAGCAGCGTAGGGGCAGGTGGGGAGCAGTACTTC. This sequence encodes CASSVGAGGEQYF. This chain connects TRBV9 to TRBJ2-7; D is uncertain. There are 13 residues in the CDR3. V was pared by 0 bases and J by 7 bases, with 11 bases between. Germline values: CDR1 SGDLS, CDR2 YYNGEE.

The gene calls are TRBV30 and TRBJ2-7; TRBD2 is a possible D gene (6 bases). The CDR3 covers 11 residues. Trimming cost V 0 bases and J 6 bases, with 6 bases left between them. Looked up from germline, CDR1 is GTSNPN and CDR2 is SVGIG (reference sequence). CDR3 in DNA: TGTGCCTGGAGTGTGGGGGGCGAGCAGTACTTC. This gives the protein CAWSVGGEQYF.

This rearrangement joins TRBV15 to TRBJ2-5, with D possibly matching TRBD2 (6 bases). Between the trimmed V and J ends, which lost 5 bases and 4 bases, there was a span of 17 bases. The CDR3 runs to 15 residues. Looked up from germline, CDR1 is LNHNV and CDR2 is YYDKDF (reference sequence). In DNA, the CDR3 is TGTGCCACCAGCCCCCGGCGGGGCGGAGGAGAGACCCAGTACTTC. It specifies CATSPRRGGGETQYF.

The CDR3 region has the DNA TGTGCCAGCAGCGCGGACAGGTGGGGTGGCTACACCTTC. Protein sequence: CASSADRWGGYTF. The chain uses TRBV11-2 and TRBJ1-2; the match to TRBD1 covers 7 bases. The CDR3 loop spans 13 amino acids. CDR1 and CDR2 (germline): SGHAT, FQNNGV. With 5 bases clipped from V and 7 bases from J, the junction kept 7 bases outside the gene matches.